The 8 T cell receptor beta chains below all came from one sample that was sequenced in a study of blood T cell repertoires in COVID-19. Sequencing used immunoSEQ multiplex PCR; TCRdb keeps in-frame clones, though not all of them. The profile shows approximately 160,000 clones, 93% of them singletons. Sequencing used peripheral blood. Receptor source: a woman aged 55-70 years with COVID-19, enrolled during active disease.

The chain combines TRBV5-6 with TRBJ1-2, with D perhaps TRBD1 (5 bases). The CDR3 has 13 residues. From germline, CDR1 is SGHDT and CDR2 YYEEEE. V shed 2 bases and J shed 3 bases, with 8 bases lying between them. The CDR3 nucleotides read TGTGCCAGCAGCTTAAGGGGCGACTATGGCTACACCTTC. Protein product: CASSLRGDYGYTF. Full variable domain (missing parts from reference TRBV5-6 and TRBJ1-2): DAGVTQSPTHLIKTRGQQVTLRCSPKSGHDTVSWYQQALGQGPQFIFQYYEEEERQRGNFPDRFSGHQFPNYSSELNVNALLLGDSALYLCASSLRGDYGYTFGSGTRLTVV.

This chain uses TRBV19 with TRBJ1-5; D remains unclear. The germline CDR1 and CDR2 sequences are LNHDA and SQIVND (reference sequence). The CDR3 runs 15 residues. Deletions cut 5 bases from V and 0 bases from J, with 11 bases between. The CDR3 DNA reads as TGTGCCAGTAGTCAACGGGTCGGTAGCAATCAGCCCCAGCATTTT. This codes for CASSQRVGSNQPQHF.

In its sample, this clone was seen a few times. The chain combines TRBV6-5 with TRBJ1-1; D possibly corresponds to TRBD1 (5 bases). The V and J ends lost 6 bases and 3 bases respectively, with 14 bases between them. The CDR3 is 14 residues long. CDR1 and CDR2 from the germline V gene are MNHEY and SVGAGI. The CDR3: CASSPSGGYTEAFF. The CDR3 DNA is TGTGCCAGCAGCCCCTCCGGGGGTTACACTGAAGCTTTCTTT.

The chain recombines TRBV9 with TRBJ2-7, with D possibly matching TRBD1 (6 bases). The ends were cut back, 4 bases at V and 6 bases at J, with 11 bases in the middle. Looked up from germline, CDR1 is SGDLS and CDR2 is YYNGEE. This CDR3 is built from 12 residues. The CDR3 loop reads CASSSGVGEQYF. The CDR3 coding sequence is TGTGCCAGCAGCTCAGGGGTGGGCGAGCAGTACTTC.

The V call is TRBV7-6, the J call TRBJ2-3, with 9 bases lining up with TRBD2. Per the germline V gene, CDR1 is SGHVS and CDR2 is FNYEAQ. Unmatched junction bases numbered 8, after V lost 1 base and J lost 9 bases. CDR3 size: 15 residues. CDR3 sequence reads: CASSLDGGGALTQYF. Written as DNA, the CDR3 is TGTGCCAGCAGCTTAGACGGCGGGGGGGCCCTGACGCAGTATTTT.

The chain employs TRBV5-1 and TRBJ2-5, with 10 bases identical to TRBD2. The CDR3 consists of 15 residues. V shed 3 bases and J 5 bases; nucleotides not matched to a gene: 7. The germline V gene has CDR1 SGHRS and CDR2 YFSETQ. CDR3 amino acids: CASSSKLAGRETQYF. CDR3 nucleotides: TGCGCCAGCAGCTCAAAACTAGCGGGGAGGGAGACCCAGTACTTC.

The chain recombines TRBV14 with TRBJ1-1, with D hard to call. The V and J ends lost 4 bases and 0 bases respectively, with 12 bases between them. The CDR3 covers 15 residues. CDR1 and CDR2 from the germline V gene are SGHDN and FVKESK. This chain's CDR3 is CASSPRGSLNTEAFF. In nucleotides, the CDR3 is TGTGCCAGCAGCCCGCGCGGCTCCTTGAACACTGAAGCTTTCTTT.

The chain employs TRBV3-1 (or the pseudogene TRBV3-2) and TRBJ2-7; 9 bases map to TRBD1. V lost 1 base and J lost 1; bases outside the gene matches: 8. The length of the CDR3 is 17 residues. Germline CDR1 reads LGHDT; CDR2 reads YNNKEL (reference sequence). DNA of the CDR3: TGTGCCAGCAGCCAAGTTTGGGCGGGACAGGGATCCTACGAGCAGTACTTC. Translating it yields CASSQVWAGQGSYEQYF.